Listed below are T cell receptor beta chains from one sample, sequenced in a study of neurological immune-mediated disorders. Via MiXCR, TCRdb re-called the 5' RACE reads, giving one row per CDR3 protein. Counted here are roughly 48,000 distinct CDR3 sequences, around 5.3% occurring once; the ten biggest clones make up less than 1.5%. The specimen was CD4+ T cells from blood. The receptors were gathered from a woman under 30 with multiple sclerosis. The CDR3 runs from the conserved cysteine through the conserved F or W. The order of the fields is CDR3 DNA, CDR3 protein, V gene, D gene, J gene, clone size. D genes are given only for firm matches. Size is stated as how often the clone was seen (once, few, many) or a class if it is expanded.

TGTGCCAGCAGCAAATACGGGACAAGCTTGTTTTTT CASSKYGTSLFF TRBV28 - TRBJ1-4 few
TGTGCCACCAAGGGACCTCAAGAGACCCAGTACTTC CATKGPQETQYF TRBV10-3 - TRBJ2-5 many
TGTGCCAGCAGCCCGGGCGGCTGGACAGATACGCAGTATTTT CASSPGGWTDTQYF TRBV7-9 - TRBJ2-3 many
TGTGCCAGCAGCCTGACAGGGGTTGGAACAGATACGCAGTATTTT CASSLTGVGTDTQYF TRBV5-4 TRBD1 TRBJ2-3 many
TGCGCCAGCAGCTTGGACAGGGGAAGTGGCTACACCTTC CASSLDRGSGYTF TRBV5-1 TRBD1 TRBJ1-2 many
TGCGCCAGCAGCTTCCAGAGCAGGGGGCAGGATGGCTACACCTTC CASSFQSRGQDGYTF TRBV5-1 TRBD1 TRBJ1-2 many
TGTGCCAGCTCACCCACGGCGGAGAGTCTGGGCTACACCTTC CASSPTAESLGYTF TRBV18 - TRBJ1-2 many
TGCAGCGCCGGGGACAGGGGCACCGGGGAGCTGTTTTTT CSAGDRGTGELFF TRBV29-1 TRBD1 TRBJ2-2 many
TGTGCCAGCAGTTCGGGACTAGGGGAGACCCAGTACTTC CASSSGLGETQYF TRBV14 TRBD2 TRBJ2-5 many
TGTGCCAGCAGTTTGACTAGCGGGAGAGTGACAGATACGCAGTATTTT CASSLTSGRVTDTQYF TRBV6-5 TRBD2 TRBJ2-3 many
TGTGCCAGCAGCCTTATTGACAGGGGCGGCAGGATGAACACTGAAGCTTTCTTT CASSLIDRGGRMNTEAFF TRBV7-2 TRBD1 TRBJ1-1 many
TGCAGTGCTAGTCTCTACGAGCAGTACTTC CSASLYEQYF TRBV20-1 - TRBJ2-7 many
TGTGCCAGCAGCCGGCGGCAGGGACCTGGAAACACCATATATTTT CASSRRQGPGNTIYF TRBV11-2 - TRBJ1-3 many
TGTGCCACCAGCAGAGATGGGGGCACAGGGGGCGTGTATGAAAAACTGTTTTTT CATSRDGGTGGVYEKLFF TRBV15 TRBD1 TRBJ1-4 many
TGCAGCGTCGCTGGGGGGCAGGCGATACAAGAGACCCAGTACTTC CSVAGGQAIQETQYF TRBV29-1 - TRBJ2-5 many
TGTGCCTGGTCGGGACATCTCTATGGCTACACCTTC CAWSGHLYGYTF TRBV30 - TRBJ1-2 few
TGTGCCAGCAGCCAAGATAATCTGGGGTATGGCTACACCTTC CASSQDNLGYGYTF TRBV3-1 - TRBJ1-2 many
TGCGCCAGCAGCTTGGCAGGGTCGGAGACCCAGTACTTC CASSLAGSETQYF TRBV5-1 - TRBJ2-5 many
TGTGCCAGCAGCCAAGTAACAGCGGGGGCCCCATCCTACAATGAGCAGTTCTTC CASSQVTAGAPSYNEQFF TRBV4-2 TRBD2 TRBJ2-1 many
TGTGCCAGCAGAGGGGGGACTTGGGGGAACACCGGGGAGCTGTTTTTT CASRGGTWGNTGELFF TRBV6-2/TRBV6-3 - TRBJ2-2 many
TGCGCCAGCAGCGCGCTAGCGGGCAACACAGATACGCAGTATTTT CASSALAGNTDTQYF TRBV5-1 TRBD2 TRBJ2-3 many
TGTGCCAGCAGTGGACAGGGGGCGCCTGGGGCCAACGTCCTGACTTTC CASSGQGAPGANVLTF TRBV6-2/TRBV6-3 TRBD1 TRBJ2-6 many
TGCGCCAGCAGCCCAGGACAGGGGTTGGGCGTCCAAGAGACCCAGTACTTC CASSPGQGLGVQETQYF TRBV5-1 TRBD1 TRBJ2-5 many
TGTGCCAGCAGCACCAGTAAACCGGGACAGCGAACCTACAATGAGCAGTTCTTC CASSTSKPGQRTYNEQFF TRBV21-1 - TRBJ2-1 many
TGTGCCAGCAGCCCCCGCGCGGGGAACACTGAAGCTTTCTTT CASSPRAGNTEAFF TRBV3-1 - TRBJ1-1 many
TGCGCCAGCAGCTTGGGACCGGGGGCGTCAGAGACCCAGTACTTC CASSLGPGASETQYF TRBV5-1 - TRBJ2-5 many
TGTGCCAGCAAAGGGACAGGGAAGGTCGGGTCCGGCGGGGCTTTCTTT CASKGTGKVGSGGAFF TRBV25-1 TRBD1 TRBJ1-1 many
TGCAGTGCTAGAGAAGGCGGAGCGCCCTGGTTTTTC CSAREGGAPWFF TRBV20-1 - TRBJ2-5 many
TGTGCCAGCAGTTACCCTAGAAGGACTAGCGGGGGCGAGCAGTACTTC CASSYPRRTSGGEQYF TRBV6-2/TRBV6-3 TRBD2 TRBJ2-7 many
TGTGCCAGCAGCTTACAGGTGTTTAACACTGAAGCTTTCTTT CASSLQVFNTEAFF TRBV7-2 - TRBJ1-1 many
TGTGCCAGTAGCAACAGTCCGCTTCCGAACACTGAAGCTTTCTTT CASSNSPLPNTEAFF TRBV19 - TRBJ1-1 many
TGTGCCAGCAGCATCCCGGGAAGGGGAAATGAGCAGTTCTTC CASSIPGRGNEQFF TRBV11-2 - TRBJ2-1 many
TGTGCCAGCAGTCCAGCCGGGGGGACCTCCAATGAGCAGTTCTTC CASSPAGGTSNEQFF TRBV12-3/TRBV12-4 TRBD2 TRBJ2-1 many
TGTGCCAGCAGCTTCGGAGGGGACGTGAGCACAGATACGCAGTATTTT CASSFGGDVSTDTQYF TRBV11-2 - TRBJ2-3 many
TGCGCCAGCAGCTGGGACAGCAGAACCGGGGGCACAGATACGCAGTATTTT CASSWDSRTGGTDTQYF TRBV5-1 TRBD1 TRBJ2-3 many
TGCGCCAGCAGCTGGACGGCGGGTGGGGTCACCGGGGAGCTGTTTTTT CASSWTAGGVTGELFF TRBV5-1 - TRBJ2-2 many
TGTGCCAGCAGTTTAGTGGCGGGGGATAATCTAGCCAAAAACATTCAGTACTTC CASSLVAGDNLAKNIQYF TRBV28 TRBD2 TRBJ2-4 many
TGCGCCAGCAGCCCCCTGCCCCTACTAGCGGGGGATGAGCAGTTCTTC CASSPLPLLAGDEQFF TRBV5-1 TRBD2 TRBJ2-1 many
TGTGCCAGCAGCCAACAAACCTGGGGGGCCTTCTCTGGAAACACCATATATTTT CASSQQTWGAFSGNTIYF TRBV7-2 - TRBJ1-3 many
TGTGCCAGCAGCCTCCTGGAGACCCAGTACTTC CASSLLETQYF TRBV12-3/TRBV12-4 - TRBJ2-5 many
TGTGCCAGCAGCGGCGGACAGCTGAACACTGAAGCTTTCTTT CASSGGQLNTEAFF TRBV9 - TRBJ1-1 many
TGTGCCAGCAGCTTCTTCGGGAATCCTGAAGCTTTCTTT CASSFFGNPEAFF TRBV11-2 - TRBJ1-1 many